This TCR beta chain was captured in a study of T cells in Graves' hyperthyroidism and ophthalmopathy. About the research overall: Peripheral blood samples were taken at initial diagnosis, prior to any treatment.

Researchers took RNA transcripts and amplified the TCR beta CDR3 regions from them. The TCR CDR3 was amplified in a first-round RT-PCR using the HTBI primer set. TCRdb redid the calling of the multiplex PCR reads with MiXCR, one entry per CDR3 protein. The sample has approximately 300,000 distinct CDR3 sequences; around 16% are singletons. Aged 18 to 65, the patients had hyperthyroidism that was newly diagnosed and had lasted under 2 months. This CDR3 comprises 12 residues. V was pared by 8 bases and J by 3 bases, with 11 bases between. The TCR originated in a man aged 25-40 years with Graves' hyperthyroidism. Sequenced material: blood. The V gene is TRBV12-3 or TRBV12-4, the J gene TRBJ2-7, with D maybe TRBD2 (5 bases). CDR3 loop: CASQVGSYEQYF. CDR3 nucleotide sequence: TGTGCCAGCCAGGTAGGGAGCTACGAGCAGTACTTC.